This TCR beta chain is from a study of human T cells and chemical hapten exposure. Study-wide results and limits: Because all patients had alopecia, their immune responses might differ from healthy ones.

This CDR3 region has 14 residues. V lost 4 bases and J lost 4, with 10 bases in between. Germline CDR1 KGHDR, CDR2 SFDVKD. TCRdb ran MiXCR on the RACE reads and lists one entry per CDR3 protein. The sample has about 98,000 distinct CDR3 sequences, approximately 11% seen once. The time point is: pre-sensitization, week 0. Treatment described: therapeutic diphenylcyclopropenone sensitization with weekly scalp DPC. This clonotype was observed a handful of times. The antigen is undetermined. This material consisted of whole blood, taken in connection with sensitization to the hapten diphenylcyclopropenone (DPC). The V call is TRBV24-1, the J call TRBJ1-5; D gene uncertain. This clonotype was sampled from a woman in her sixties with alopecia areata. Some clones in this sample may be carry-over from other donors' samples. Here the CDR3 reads CATSEGTDNQPQHF. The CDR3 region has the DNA TGTGCCACCAGTGAGGGTACAGATAATCAGCCCCAGCATTTT.